This T cell receptor (beta chain) was sequenced in a study of cytomegalovirus exposure and HLA in healthy donors. The overall study: In a later analysis, it was reported that the approximately 110 validation repertoires had been produced on the same platform as the 700 or so repertoires belonging to the first cohort. Points from the study as a whole: As confirmed in vitro, a few CMV-associated chains were specific for CMV antigens.

V shed 5 bases, J shed 3 bases, and the junction held 10 bases outside the gene matches. Germline V gene lookup returns CDR1 SQVTM and CDR2 ANQGSEA. This CDR3 comprises 15 residues. To note about this clone: Its antigen is unknown.

Produced via immunoSEQ multiplex PCR; TCRdb's table is partial and in-frame only. Of fewer than 150,000 clones in the sample, about 87% were seen once. The clonotype comes from a man in his late teens or twenties in good health and CMV-seronegative. This chain links TRBV29-1 with TRBJ2-7; TRBD2 matches 10 bases. The sample was PBMCs. CDR3 coding DNA: TGCAGCGTTCGGCCTCTCCTAGCGGGAGACTACGAGCAGTACTTC. Its translation is CSVRPLLAGDYEQYF.